This entry features one T cell receptor (beta chain) sequence. These data belong to a study of shared T cell receptors in the human thymus. This CDR3 region has 13 residues. CDR1 is SGHKS and CDR2 is YYEKEE in the germline V gene (reference sequence). V lost 3 bases, J lost 6 bases, and 5 bases stayed unmatched. Sequencing was performed with immunoSEQ multiplex PCR; in TCRdb, only in-frame clones are kept and a portion is missing. The sample contains approximately 760,000 clones, approximately 85% of which appear only once. These data were also reused for a study on human thymus T cells. This second report adds: The source of the thymus tissue was resections taken during corrective heart surgery. Apparent bias marked the V and J gene usage of thymic and blood repertoires. Related research reported highly overlapping thymic repertoires among unrelated individuals.

This TCR was recovered from a girl under three years old with a congenital heart defect. The V call is TRBV5-5, the J call TRBJ1-2; 7 bases match TRBD1. The specimen was thymocytes. Written as DNA, the CDR3 is TGTGCCAGCAGCTACGACAGGGAGCATGGCTACACCTTC. It yields the protein CASSYDREHGYTF.